This T cell receptor (beta chain) was observed in a study of Graves' ophthalmopathy and Graves' hyperthyroidism. Study overall: Before any treatment, peripheral blood was taken at the initial diagnosis.

Scientists amplified the TCR beta CDR3 regions from RNA transcripts. RT-PCR with HTBI primers came first, then second-round multiplex PCR. TCRdb independently ran MiXCR on the multiplex PCR reads; one entry per CDR3 protein. The table records 30,000 to 50,000 distinct CDR3 sequences, around half of them present only once. Study-wide findings and caveats: Blood also carried most expanded thyroid clonotypes exceeding 0.001 frequency.

The CDR3 spans 15 residues. V lost 5 bases, J lost 1 base, and 12 bases lay in between. This clonotype was seen repeatedly, ten times or more. The antigen is not known. Excluded: other autoimmune disease, uncontrolled infection, pregnancy or lactation. The origin of this receptor is an adult woman with stable Graves' hyperthyroidism. The V gene is TRBV12-3 or TRBV12-4, the J gene TRBJ1-3; no firm D call. Sequencing was performed on peripheral blood. CDR3 DNA: TGTGCCAGCAGTGACCGCCTTTTTTCTGGAAACACCATATATTTT. It specifies CASSDRLFSGNTIYF.